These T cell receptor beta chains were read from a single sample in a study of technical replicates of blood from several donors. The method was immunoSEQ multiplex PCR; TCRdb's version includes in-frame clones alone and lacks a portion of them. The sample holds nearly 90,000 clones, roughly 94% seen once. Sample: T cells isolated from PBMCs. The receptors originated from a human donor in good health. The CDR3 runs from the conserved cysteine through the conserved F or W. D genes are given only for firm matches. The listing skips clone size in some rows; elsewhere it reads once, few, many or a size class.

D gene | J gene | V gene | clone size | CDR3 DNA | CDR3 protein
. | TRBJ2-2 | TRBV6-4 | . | TGTGCCAGCAGTGACTCGACCGGGACGAACACCGGGGAGCTGTTTTTT | CASSDSTGTNTGELFF
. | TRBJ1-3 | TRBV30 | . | TGTGCCTGGAGTGTACAGGGAAACACCATATATTTT | CAWSVQGNTIYF
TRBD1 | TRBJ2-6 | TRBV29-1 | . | TGCAGCGTTGAAGCCCTTGACAGGGGGGGTGCGGAATCTGGGGCCAACGTCCTGACTTTC | CSVEALDRGGAESGANVLTF
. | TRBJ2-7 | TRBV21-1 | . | TGTGCCAGCAGCAGGGCAGGGGGCCACGAGCAGTACTTC | CASSRAGGHEQYF
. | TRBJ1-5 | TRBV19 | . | TGTGCCAGTAGTACGACACATAGCAATCAGCCCCAGCATTTT | CASSTTHSNQPQHF
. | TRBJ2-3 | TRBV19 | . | TGTGCCAGTATGGGGAGACAGGTTAGCACAGATACGCAGTATTTT | CASMGRQVSTDTQYF
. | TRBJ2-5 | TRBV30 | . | TGTGCCTGGGGTGCGGGGGAGACCCAGTACTTC | CAWGAGETQYF
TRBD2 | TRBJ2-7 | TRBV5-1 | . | TGCGCCAGCGGCGTCCGGGGACTAGTAAACGAGCAGTACTTC | CASGVRGLVNEQYF
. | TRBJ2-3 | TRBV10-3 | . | TGTGCCATCAGTCCCCAGGGGCTAGGCACAGATACGCAGTATTTT | CAISPQGLGTDTQYF
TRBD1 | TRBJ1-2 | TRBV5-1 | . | TGCGCCAGCAGCTCAGCCGGGACAGTGAACTATGGCTACACCTTC | CASSSAGTVNYGYTF
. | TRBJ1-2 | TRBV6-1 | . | TGTGCCAGCAGTGGCAGGGAAAAGTTGGAAGGCTACACCTTC | CASSGREKLEGYTF
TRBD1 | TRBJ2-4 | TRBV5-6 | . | TGTGCCAGCAGCTTGTGGGGACAGGGGGCGGCCAAAAACATTCAGTACTTC | CASSLWGQGAAKNIQYF
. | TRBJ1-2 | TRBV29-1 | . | TGCAGCGTGAAAGCTTGGGCGGGCTATGGCTACACCTTC | CSVKAWAGYGYTF
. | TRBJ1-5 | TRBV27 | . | TGTGCCAGCAGTTCGATGGACTCCCCCTGGGGGCCCCAGCATTTT | CASSSMDSPWGPQHF
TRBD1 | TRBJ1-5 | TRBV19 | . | TGTGCCAGTAGGAGGACAGGGGGCGTTGCAACAGCCCAGCATTTT | CASRRTGGVATAQHF
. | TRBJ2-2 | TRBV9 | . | TGTGCCAGCAGCGTAGGTGGCGGTAACACCGGGGAGCTGTTTTTT | CASSVGGGNTGELFF
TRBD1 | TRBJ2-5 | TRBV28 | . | TGTGCCAGCAGTTTAGTAGACAGGGGGCAGCAGACCCAGTACTTC | CASSLVDRGQQTQYF
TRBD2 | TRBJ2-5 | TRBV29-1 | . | TGCAGCGTTGGAGGAGGGAGCGGGAGAGGGTTGTTGGCCCAGTACTTC | CSVGGGSGRGLLAQYF
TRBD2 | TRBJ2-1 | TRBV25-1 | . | TGTGCCAGCAGTGGGGGGAGGGGTATCTACAATGAGCAGTTCTTC | CASSGGRGIYNEQFF
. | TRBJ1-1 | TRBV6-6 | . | TGTGCCAGCAGTTGGGAGACAATAAACACTGAAGCTTTCTTT | CASSWETINTEAFF
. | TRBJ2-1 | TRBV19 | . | TGTGCCAGTAGTATCTCGGCAGGGGTTGAGGGCAATGAGCAGTTCTTC | CASSISAGVEGNEQFF
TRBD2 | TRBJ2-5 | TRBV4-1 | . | TGCGCCAGCAGCCAAGCGGGGGGGGGAGGAGAGACCCAGTACTTC | CASSQAGGGGETQYF
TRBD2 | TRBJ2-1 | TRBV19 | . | TGTGCCAGTAGTAACCTAGCGGGAGTATTTGAGCAGTTCTTC | CASSNLAGVFEQFF
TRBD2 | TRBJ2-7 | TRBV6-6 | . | TGTGCCAGCAGTTCTAGCGGGAGTCTCTACGAGCAGTACTTC | CASSSSGSLYEQYF
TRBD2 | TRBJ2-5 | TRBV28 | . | TGTGCCAGCGGGCTAGCGGGAGCCCAAGAGACCCAGTACTTC | CASGLAGAQETQYF
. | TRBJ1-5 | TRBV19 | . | TGTGCCAGTAGTGCCGCAGGGGATAGCAATCAGCCCCAGCATTTT | CASSAAGDSNQPQHF
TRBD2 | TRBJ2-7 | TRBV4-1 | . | TGCGCCAGCAGCCAAAATCTAGCGGGAGGATACGAGCAGTACTTC | CASSQNLAGGYEQYF
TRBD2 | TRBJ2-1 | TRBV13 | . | TGTGCCAGCAGTTCCAGCGGGAGCTCCTACAATGAGCAGTTCTTC | CASSSSGSSYNEQFF
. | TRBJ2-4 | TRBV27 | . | TGTGCCAGCAGTTTTAGTCTGGAGGGGGCGGGCATTCAGTACTTC | CASSFSLEGAGIQYF
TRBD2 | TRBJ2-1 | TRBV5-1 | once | TGCGCCAGCAGCAGTAGCGGGAGCTACAATGAGCAGTTCTTC | CASSSSGSYNEQFF
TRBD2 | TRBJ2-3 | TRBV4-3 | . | TGCGCCAGCAGCCGCACGGCCCTAGCGGGAGCTTCAGATACGCAGTATTTT | CASSRTALAGASDTQYF
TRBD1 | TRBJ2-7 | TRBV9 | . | TGTGCCAGCAGCTTCCGGGACAGGAGGACCTACGAGCAGTACTTC | CASSFRDRRTYEQYF
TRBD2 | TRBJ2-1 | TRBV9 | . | TGTGCCAGCAGCCCCGGGACTAACGATGGTGAGCAGTTCTTC | CASSPGTNDGEQFF
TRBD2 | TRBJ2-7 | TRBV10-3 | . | TGTGCCATCACCAAAGTGAAAGGTAGTAGCGGGACCTACGAGCAGTACTTC | CAITKVKGSSGTYEQYF
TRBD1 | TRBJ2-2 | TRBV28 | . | TGTGCCAGCAATTCCCGGGACAGGGTGGGCGGGGAGCTGTTTTTT | CASNSRDRVGGELFF
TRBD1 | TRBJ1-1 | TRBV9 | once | TGTGCCAGCAGCGGACGACAGGGGGAGGGTGCCACTGAAGCTTTCTTT | CASSGRQGEGATEAFF
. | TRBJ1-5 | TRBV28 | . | TGTGCCAGCAGTCCAAGACTTCGGGGTGGATGGGGCAATCAGCCCCAGCATTTT | CASSPRLRGGWGNQPQHF
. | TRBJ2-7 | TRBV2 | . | TGTGCCAGCAGTGAGGACAGCTCAAGGCAGTACTTC | CASSEDSSRQYF
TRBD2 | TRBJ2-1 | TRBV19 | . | TGTGCCAGTAGTAGGCTCAGGCGGGAGATAGATAATGAGCAGTTCTTC | CASSRLRREIDNEQFF
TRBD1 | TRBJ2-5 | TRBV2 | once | TGTGCCAGCAGTGCGACCTACCTGACAGGGGAACCCAGTGAGACCCAGTACTTC | CASSATYLTGEPSETQYF
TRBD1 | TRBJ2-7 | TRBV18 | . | TGTGCCAGCTCCGGGACAGGGGGCGAGCAGTACTTC | CASSGTGGEQYF
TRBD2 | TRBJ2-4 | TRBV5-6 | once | TGTGCCAGCAGCCCTTTGGGGGCGGGAGGGTTCGAAAACATTCAGTACTTC | CASSPLGAGGFENIQYF
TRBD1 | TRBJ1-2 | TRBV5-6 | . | TGTGCCAGCAGCCCGGGACAGGCCTATGGCTACACCTTC | CASSPGQAYGYTF
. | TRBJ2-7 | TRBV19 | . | TGTGCCAGTAGTATAGGCCCCACAGCCTACGAGCAGTACTTC | CASSIGPTAYEQYF
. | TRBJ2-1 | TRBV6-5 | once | TGTGCCAGCAGTTATAGGGCAGGGTTAGATGAGCAGTTCTTC | CASSYRAGLDEQFF
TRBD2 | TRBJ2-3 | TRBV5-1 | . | TGCGCCAGCAGCTCTAGCGGGAGGGCCGTAGATACGCAGTATTTT | CASSSSGRAVDTQYF
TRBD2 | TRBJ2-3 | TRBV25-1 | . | TGTGCCAGCAGTGAGCAGGGACTAGCTCTCACAGATACGCAGTATTTT | CASSEQGLALTDTQYF
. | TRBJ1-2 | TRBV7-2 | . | TGTGCCAGCAGCTACACTGTACATACAGGGATCCCCTATGACTACACCTTC | CASSYTVHTGIPYDYTF
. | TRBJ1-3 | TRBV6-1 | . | TGTGCCAGCAGTGAAAGAATAGCTCCTGGAAACACCATATATTTT | CASSERIAPGNTIYF
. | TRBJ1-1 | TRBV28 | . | TGTGCCAGCAGTCTGTGGAACACTGAAGCTTTCTTT | CASSLWNTEAFF
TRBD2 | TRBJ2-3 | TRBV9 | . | TGTGCCAGCAGCCTAGGACTAGCGGGGGTATCAGATACGCAGTATTTT | CASSLGLAGVSDTQYF
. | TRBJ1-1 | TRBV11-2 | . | TGTGCCAGCAGCCCGCGCGGGGGGTCTGAAGCTTTCTTT | CASSPRGGSEAFF
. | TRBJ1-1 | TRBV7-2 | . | TGTGCCAGCAGCTCTTCGGGACTCAGGGTCCGGTTGAACACTGAAGCTTTCTTT | CASSSSGLRVRLNTEAFF
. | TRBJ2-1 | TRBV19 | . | TGTGCCAGTAGTATAGTAGGGGGGGATGAGCAGTTCTTC | CASSIVGGDEQFF
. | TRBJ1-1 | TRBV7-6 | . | TGTGCCAGCAGTGCAGGGAAAAGAACTGAAGCTTTCTTT | CASSAGKRTEAFF
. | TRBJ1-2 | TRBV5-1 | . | TGCGCCAGCAGCTTGTCCTATAAAGGAGAGGGAAACTATGGCTACACCTTC | CASSLSYKGEGNYGYTF
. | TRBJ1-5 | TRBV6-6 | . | TGTGCCAGCAGTTACCTGATAGACAATCAGCCCCAGCATTTT | CASSYLIDNQPQHF
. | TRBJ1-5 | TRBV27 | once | TGTGCCAGCAGTCCGGACAGCCTGAGGAAGCCCCAGCATTTT | CASSPDSLRKPQHF
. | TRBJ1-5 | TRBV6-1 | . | TGTGCCAGCAGCGTGGGGGGAACCAGCAATCAGCCCCAGCATTTT | CASSVGGTSNQPQHF
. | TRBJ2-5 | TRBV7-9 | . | TGTGCCAGCAGCGGAGTAAATTACCAAGAGACCCAGTACTTC | CASSGVNYQETQYF